Following are 9 T cell receptor beta chains from one sample sequenced in a study of shared clonotypes between healthy human individuals. TCRdb's copy holds only in-frame clones and misses some; the assay was immunoSEQ multiplex PCR. The sample lists around 990,000 clones; 77% were seen once. Specimen: memory CD4+ T cells from PBMCs. The subset denotes: CD45RA-negative fraction. The source is a man aged 18 to 29 in good health. Some clones in this sample may be carry-over from other donors' samples.

The genes are TRBV7-9 and TRBJ1-1, with 7 bases identical to TRBD1. The CDR3 has 14 amino acids. V shed 5 bases, J shed 2 bases, and the junction held 5 bases outside the gene matches. Germline CDR1 and CDR2: SEHNR and FQNEAQ (reference sequence). As DNA, the CDR3 is TGTGCCAGCAGCCCGCAGGGGGGAAACACTGAAGCTTTCTTT. Encoded protein: CASSPQGGNTEAFF.

J is TRBJ1-1 and V is TRBV10-3, with D unresolved. Germline-derived CDR1 and CDR2 are ENHRY and SYGVKD. The CDR3 spans 13 residues. V lost 2 bases, J lost 3 bases, and 7 bases lay in between. CDR3 sequence (DNA): TGTGCCATCAGTGAGCGGTCGGACACTGAAGCTTTCTTT. It encodes CAISERSDTEAFF.

This clone has just a few counts. J is TRBJ2-4 and V is TRBV20-1; D is ambiguous. The CDR3 spans 11 residues. With 5 bases removed from V and 6 bases from J, the gap between germline ends came to 8 bases. The V gene's germline CDR1 is DFQATT and CDR2 SNEGSKA (reference sequence). This CDR3 reads CSAGTRNIQYF. The CDR3 DNA sequence: TGCAGTGCTGGTACACGAAACATTCAGTACTTC.

This chain joins TRBV11-1 and TRBJ2-7, with a tentative D call TRBD2 (6 bases). The CDR3 loop spans 15 amino acids. Deletions cut 5 bases from V and 5 bases from J, with 19 bases between. The V gene's germline CDR1 is SGHAT and CDR2 FQDESV (reference sequence). The CDR3 loop reads CASSAQVGGNHEQYF. The CDR3 DNA sequence: TGTGCCAGCAGCGCTCAGGTCGGGGGTAATCACGAGCAGTACTTC.

Remarks on this clone: The sample contains more than one DNA sequence encoding this CDR3. The chain links TRBV28 to TRBJ1-2; unclear D gene. V lost 1 base and J 0 bases, leaving 6 bases between the germline ends. This CDR3 comprises 14 residues. Germline CDR1 reads MDHEN; CDR2 reads SYDVKM. CDR3 region: CASSLSGPNYGYTF. DNA for the CDR3: TGTGCCAGCAGTTTATCAGGACCTAACTATGGCTACACCTTC.

This chain uses TRBV11-3 with TRBJ1-1; D may be TRBD1 (6 bases). This CDR3 is built from 12 residues. The germline CDR1 and CDR2 sequences are SGHNT and YENEEA. Trimming took 5 bases from V and 9 from J, leaving 13 bases between them. This CDR3 reads CASSAHRGQAFF. The CDR3 nucleotides read TGTGCCAGCAGCGCCCACCGGGGGCAAGCTTTCTTT.

The chain combines TRBV27 with TRBJ2-1; 7 bases align to TRBD2. With V trimmed by 1 base and J by 1 base, 10 bases remained unmatched. CDR3 size: 18 residues. In germline, CDR1 is MNHEY, CDR2 SMNVEV (reference sequence). As DNA, the CDR3 is TGTGCCAGCAGTTTATTCCGCGGGAGAGGCGGTTCCTACAATGAGCAGTTCTTC. Residues: CASSLFRGRGGSYNEQFF.

CDR3 coding DNA: TGTGCCAGCAGCTTAGTCGGGGGGTTCGGAAACACCATATATTTT. Amino acid sequence: CASSLVGGFGNTIYF. The V and J genes are TRBV11-2 and TRBJ1-3, with D tentatively TRBD1 (5 bases). Germline assignment: CDR1 SGHAT and CDR2 FQNNGV. The CDR3 runs to 15 residues. The germline V and J ends were trimmed by 1 base and 4 bases, with 11 bases remaining between them.

The genes are TRBV6-4 and TRBJ2-1; possibly TRBD2 for D (6 bases). Deletions cut 0 bases from V and 6 bases from J, with 9 bases between. Germline V CDR1 and CDR2: MRHNA, SNTAGT. This CDR3 comprises 14 residues. The CDR3 sequence is CASSDSRRGNEQFF. For the CDR3, the DNA is TGTGCCAGCAGTGACTCTCGGAGGGGCAATGAGCAGTTCTTC.